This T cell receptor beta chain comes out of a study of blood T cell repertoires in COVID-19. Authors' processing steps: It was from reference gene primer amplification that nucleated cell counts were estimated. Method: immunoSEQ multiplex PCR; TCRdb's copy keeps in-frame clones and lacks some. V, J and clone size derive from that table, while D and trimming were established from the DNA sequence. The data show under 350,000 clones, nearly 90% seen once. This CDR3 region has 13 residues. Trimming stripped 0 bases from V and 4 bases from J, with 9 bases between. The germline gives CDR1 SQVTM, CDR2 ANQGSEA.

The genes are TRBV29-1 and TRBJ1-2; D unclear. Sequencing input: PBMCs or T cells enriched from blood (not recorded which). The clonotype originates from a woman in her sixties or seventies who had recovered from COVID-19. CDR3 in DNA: TGCAGCGTTGAAGATCTACAGCCCTATGGCTACACCTTC. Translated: CSVEDLQPYGYTF.